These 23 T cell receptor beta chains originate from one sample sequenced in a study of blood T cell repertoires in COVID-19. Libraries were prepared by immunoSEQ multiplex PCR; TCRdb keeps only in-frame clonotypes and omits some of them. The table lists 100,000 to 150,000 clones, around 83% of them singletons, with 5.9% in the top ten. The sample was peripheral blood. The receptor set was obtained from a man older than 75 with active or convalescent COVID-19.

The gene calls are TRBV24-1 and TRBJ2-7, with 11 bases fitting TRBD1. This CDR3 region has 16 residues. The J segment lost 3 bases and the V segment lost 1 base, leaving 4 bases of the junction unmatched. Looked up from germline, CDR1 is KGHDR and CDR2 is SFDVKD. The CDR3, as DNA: TGTGCCACCAGTGATTTCGGGACAGGGGGGAACTACGAGCAGTACTTC. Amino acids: CATSDFGTGGNYEQYF.

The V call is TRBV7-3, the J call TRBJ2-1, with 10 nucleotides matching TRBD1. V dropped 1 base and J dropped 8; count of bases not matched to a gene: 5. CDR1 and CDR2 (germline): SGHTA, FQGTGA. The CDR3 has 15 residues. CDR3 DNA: TGTGCCAGCAGCTTAAAAGGGACAGGGGAGGATGAGCAGTTCTTC. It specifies CASSLKGTGEDEQFF.

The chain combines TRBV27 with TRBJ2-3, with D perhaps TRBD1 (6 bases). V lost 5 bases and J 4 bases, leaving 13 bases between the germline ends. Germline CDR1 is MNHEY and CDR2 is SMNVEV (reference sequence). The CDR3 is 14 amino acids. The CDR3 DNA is TGTGCCAGCAGTCGCCAGGGGCAGGCAGATACGCAGTATTTT. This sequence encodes CASSRQGQADTQYF.

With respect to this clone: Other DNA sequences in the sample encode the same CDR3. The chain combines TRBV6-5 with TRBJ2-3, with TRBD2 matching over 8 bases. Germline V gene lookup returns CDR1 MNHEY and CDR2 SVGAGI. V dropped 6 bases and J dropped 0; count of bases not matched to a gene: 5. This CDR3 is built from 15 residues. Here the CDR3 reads CASRNSGASTDTQYF. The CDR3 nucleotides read TGTGCCAGCAGAAATAGCGGGGCGAGCACAGATACGCAGTATTTT.

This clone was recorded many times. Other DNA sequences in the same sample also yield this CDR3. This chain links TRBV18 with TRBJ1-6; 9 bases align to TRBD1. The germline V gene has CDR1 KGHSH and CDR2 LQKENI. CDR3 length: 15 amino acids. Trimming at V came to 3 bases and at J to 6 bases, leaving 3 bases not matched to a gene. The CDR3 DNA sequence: TGTGCCAGCTCACCCAACAGGGGGCTTAATTCACCCCTCCACTTT. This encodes CASSPNRGLNSPLHF.

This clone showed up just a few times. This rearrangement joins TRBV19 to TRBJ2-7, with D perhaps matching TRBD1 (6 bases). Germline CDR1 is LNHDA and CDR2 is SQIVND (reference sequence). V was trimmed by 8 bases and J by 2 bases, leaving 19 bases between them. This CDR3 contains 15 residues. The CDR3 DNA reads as TGTGCCAGTGGGACCGGGACACTCACACCCTACGAGCAGTACTTC. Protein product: CASGTGTLTPYEQYF. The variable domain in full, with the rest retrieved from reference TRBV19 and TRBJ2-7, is DGGITQSPKYLFRKEGQNVTLSCEQNLNHDAMYWYRQDPGQGLRLIYYSQIVNDFQKGDIAEGYSVSREKKESFPLTVTSAQKNPTAFYLCASGTGTLTPYEQYFGPGTRLTVT.

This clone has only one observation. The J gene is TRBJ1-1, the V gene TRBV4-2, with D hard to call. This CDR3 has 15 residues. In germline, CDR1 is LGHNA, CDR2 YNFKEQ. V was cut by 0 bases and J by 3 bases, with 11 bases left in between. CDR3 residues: CASSQDPYRDTEAFF. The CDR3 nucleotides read TGTGCCAGCAGCCAAGATCCGTACCGGGACACTGAAGCTTTCTTT.

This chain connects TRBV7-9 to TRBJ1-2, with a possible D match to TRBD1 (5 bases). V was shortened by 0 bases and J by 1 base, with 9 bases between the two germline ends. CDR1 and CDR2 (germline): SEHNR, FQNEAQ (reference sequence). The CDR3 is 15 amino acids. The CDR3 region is CASSLAGGDNYGYTF. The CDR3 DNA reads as TGTGCCAGCAGCTTAGCGGGGGGAGATAACTATGGCTACACCTTC.

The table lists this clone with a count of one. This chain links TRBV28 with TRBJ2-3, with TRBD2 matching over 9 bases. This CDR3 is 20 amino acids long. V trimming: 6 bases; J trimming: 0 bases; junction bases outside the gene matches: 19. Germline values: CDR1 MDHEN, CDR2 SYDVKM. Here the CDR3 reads CASSRGAGGPPRASTDTQYF. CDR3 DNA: TGTGCCAGCAGCCGAGGGGCGGGGGGGCCGCCCCGTGCTAGCACAGATACGCAGTATTTT.

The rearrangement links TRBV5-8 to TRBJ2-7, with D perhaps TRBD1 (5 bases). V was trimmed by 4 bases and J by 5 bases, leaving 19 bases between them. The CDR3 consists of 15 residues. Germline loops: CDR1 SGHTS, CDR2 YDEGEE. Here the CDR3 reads CASSPSVGFRDEQYF. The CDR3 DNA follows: TGTGCCAGCAGCCCGTCCGTGGGGTTCAGGGACGAGCAGTACTTC.

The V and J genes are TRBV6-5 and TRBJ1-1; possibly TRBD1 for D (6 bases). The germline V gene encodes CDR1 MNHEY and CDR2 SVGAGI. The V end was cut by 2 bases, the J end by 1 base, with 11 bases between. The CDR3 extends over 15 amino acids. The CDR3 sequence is CASSYDGQTNTEAFF. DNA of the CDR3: TGTGCCAGCAGTTACGATGGACAGACGAACACTGAAGCTTTCTTT.

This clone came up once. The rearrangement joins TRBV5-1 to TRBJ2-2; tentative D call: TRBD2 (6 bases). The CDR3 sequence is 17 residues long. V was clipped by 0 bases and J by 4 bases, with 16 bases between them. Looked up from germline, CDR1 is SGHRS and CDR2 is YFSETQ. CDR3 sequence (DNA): TGCGCCAGCAGCTTGGCCGGGTCCTTCGGGGGCACCGGGGAGCTGTTTTTT. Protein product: CASSLAGSFGGTGELFF.

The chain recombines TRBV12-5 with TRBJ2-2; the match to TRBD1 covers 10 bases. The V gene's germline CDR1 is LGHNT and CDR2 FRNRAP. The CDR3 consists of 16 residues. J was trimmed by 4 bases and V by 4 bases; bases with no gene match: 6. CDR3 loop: CASGSGQGVSTGELFF. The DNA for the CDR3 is TGTGCTAGTGGTTCCGGACAGGGGGTTAGCACCGGGGAGCTGTTTTTT. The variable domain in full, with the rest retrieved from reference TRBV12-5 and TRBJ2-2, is DARVTQTPRHKVTEMGQEVTMRCQPILGHNTVFWYRQTMMQGLELLAYFRNRAPLDDSGMPKDRFSAEMPDATLATLKIQPSEPRDSAVYFCASGSGQGVSTGELFFGEGSRLTVL.

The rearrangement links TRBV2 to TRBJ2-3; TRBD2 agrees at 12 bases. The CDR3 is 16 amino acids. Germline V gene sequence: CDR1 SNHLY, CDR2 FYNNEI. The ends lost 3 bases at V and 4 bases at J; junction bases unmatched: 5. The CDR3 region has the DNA TGTGCCAGCAGTGACGGACTAGCGGGACGTTCAGATACGCAGTATTTT. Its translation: CASSDGLAGRSDTQYF.

The CDR3 loop is CASSGRGASYNEQFF. CDR3 nucleotides: TGTGCCAGTAGTGGTCGGGGGGCCTCCTACAATGAGCAGTTCTTC. The chain combines TRBV19 with TRBJ2-1; TRBD2 might be the D (7 bases). Trimming cost V 5 bases and J 0 bases, with 11 bases left between them. Germline values: CDR1 LNHDA, CDR2 SQIVND (reference sequence). The CDR3 runs 15 residues.

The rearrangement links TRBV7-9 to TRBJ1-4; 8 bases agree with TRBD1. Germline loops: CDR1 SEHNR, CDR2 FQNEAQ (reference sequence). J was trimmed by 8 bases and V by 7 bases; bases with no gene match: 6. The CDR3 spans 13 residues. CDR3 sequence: CASTSGGGEKLFF. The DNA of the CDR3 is TGTGCCAGCACCTCAGGGGGCGGGGAAAAACTGTTTTTT.

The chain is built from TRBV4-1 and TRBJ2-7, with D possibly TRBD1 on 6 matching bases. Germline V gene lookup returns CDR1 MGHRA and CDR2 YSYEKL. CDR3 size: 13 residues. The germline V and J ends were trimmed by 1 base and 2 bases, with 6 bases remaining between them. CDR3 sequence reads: CASSQGQAYEQYF. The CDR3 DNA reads TGCGCCAGCAGCCAAGGACAGGCCTACGAGCAGTACTTC.

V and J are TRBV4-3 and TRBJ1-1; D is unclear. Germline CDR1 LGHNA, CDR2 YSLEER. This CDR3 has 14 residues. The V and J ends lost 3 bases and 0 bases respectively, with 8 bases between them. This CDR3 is CASSQGPMNTEAFF. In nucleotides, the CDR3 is TGCGCCAGCAGCCAGGGCCCGATGAACACTGAAGCTTTCTTT.

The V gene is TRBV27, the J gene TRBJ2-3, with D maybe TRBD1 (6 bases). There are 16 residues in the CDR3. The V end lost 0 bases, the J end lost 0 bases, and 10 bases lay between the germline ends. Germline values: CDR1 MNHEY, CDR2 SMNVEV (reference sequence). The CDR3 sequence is CASSLSDSYSTDTQYF. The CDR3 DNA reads TGTGCCAGCAGTTTATCGGACAGTTACAGCACAGATACGCAGTATTTT.

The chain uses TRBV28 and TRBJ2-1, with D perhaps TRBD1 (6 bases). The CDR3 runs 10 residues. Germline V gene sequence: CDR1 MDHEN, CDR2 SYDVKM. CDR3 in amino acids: CVTGYNEQFF. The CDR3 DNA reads TGTGTCACAGGGTACAATGAGCAGTTCTTC.

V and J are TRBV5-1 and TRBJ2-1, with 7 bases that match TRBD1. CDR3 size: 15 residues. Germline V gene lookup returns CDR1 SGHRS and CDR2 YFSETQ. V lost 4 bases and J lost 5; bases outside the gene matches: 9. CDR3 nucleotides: TGCGCCAGCAGCACAGGACAGGAACCTCACAATGAGCAGTTCTTC. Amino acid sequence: CASSTGQEPHNEQFF.

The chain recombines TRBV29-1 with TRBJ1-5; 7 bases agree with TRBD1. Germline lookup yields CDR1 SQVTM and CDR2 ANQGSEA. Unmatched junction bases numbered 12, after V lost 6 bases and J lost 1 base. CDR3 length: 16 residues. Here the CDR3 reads CSVTEGRGRSNQPQHF. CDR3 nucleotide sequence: TGCAGCGTCACAGAGGGCAGGGGGAGAAGCAATCAGCCCCAGCATTTT. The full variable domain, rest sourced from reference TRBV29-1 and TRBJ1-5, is SAVISQKPSRDICQRGTSLTIQCQVDSQVTMMFWYRQQPGQSLTLIATANQGSEATYESGFVIDKFPISRPNLTFSTLTVSNMSPEDSSIYLCSVTEGRGRSNQPQHFGDGTRLSIL.

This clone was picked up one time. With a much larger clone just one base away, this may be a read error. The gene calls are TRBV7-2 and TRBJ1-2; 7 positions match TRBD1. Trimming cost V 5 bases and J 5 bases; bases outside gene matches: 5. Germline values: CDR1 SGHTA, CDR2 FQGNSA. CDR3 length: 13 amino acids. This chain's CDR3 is CASSPGTEYGYTF. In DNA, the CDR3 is TGTGCCAGCAGCCCCGGGACAGAGTATGGCTACACCTTC. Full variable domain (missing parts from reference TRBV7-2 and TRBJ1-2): GAGVSQSPSNKVTEKGKDVELRCDPISGHTALYWYRQSLGQGLEFLIYFQGNSAPDKSGLPSDRFSAERTGGSVSTLTIQRTQQEDSAVYLCASSPGTEYGYTFGSGTRLTVV.